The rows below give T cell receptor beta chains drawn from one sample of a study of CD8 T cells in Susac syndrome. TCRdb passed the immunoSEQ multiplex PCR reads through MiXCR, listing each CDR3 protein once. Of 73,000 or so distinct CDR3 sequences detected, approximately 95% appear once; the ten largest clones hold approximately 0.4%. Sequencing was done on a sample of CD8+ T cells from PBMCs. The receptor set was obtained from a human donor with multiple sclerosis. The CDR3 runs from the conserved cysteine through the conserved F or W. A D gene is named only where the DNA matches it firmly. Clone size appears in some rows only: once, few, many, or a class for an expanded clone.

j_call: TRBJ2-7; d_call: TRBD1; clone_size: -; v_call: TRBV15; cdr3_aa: CATQGGYEQYF; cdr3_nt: TGTGCCACACAGGGGGGCTACGAGCAGTACTTC
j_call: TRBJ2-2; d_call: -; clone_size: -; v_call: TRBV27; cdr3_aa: CASSLGANTGELFF; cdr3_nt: TGTGCCAGCAGTTTGGGAGCGAACACCGGGGAGCTGTTTTTT
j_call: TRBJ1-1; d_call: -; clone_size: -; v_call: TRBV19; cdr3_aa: CASSIGFGFLNTEAFF; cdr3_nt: TGTGCCAGTAGTATTGGTTTCGGGTTCCTGAACACTGAAGCTTTCTTT
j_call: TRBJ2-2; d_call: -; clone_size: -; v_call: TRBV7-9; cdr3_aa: CASMYQTGELFF; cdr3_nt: TGTGCCAGCATGTATCAAACCGGGGAGCTGTTTTTT
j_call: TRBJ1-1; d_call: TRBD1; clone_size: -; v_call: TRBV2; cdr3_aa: CASSERGLNTEAFF; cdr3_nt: TGTGCCAGCAGTGAGAGGGGGCTGAACACTGAAGCTTTCTTT
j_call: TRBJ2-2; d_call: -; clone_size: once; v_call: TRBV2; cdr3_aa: CASRRGTRNTGELFF; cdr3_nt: TGTGCCAGCAGACGAGGAACAAGGAACACCGGGGAGCTGTTTTTT
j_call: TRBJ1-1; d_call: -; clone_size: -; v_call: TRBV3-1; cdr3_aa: CASSQEQLSNTEAFF; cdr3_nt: TGTGCCAGCAGCCAAGAGCAGTTATCGAACACTGAAGCTTTCTTT
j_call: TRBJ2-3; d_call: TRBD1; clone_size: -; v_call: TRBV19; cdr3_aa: CASSIEQGGSTDTQYF; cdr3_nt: TGTGCCAGTAGTATAGAACAGGGGGGAAGCACAGATACGCAGTATTTT
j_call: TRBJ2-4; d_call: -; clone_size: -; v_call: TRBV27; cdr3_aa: CASSFKNIQYF; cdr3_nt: TGTGCCAGCAGTTTTAAAAACATTCAGTACTTC
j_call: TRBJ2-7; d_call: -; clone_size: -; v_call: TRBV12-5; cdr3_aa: CASLGGPSYEQYF; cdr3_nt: TGTGCTAGTCTAGGCGGGCCTTCCTACGAGCAGTACTTC
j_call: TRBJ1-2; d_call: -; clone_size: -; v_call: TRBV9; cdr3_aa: CASSVSRGGGNYGYTF; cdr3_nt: TGTGCCAGCAGCGTAAGCAGGGGCGGCGGGAATTATGGCTACACCTTC
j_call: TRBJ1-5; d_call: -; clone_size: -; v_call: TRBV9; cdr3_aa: CASSPTLSWVQPQHF; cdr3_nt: TGTGCCAGCAGCCCGACCCTTTCTTGGGTCCAGCCCCAGCATTTT
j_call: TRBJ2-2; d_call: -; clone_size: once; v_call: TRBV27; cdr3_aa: CASSHRGTTNTGELFF; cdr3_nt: TGTGCCAGCAGTCACCGTGGGACGACGAACACCGGGGAGCTGTTTTTT